The 32 T cell receptor beta chains reported below all come from one sample, sequenced in a study of regulatory T cells in long-lasting Graves disease. Time point specified: newly diagnosed GD, antithyroid drugs for less than 3 months. PBMC-extracted RNA yielded the TCR library. Researchers made TCR beta libraries by using iRepertoire HTBI primers and running Arm-PCR on CDR3 regions. One entry per CDR3 protein, called by TCRdb with MiXCR from the multiplex PCR reads. The table shows around 330,000 distinct CDR3 sequences, with approximately 20% occurring only once. The source was peripheral blood mononuclear cells (PBMCs), collected at new diagnosis, from a patient treated with antithyroid drugs. The receptors shown here come from a female donor with Graves disease.

This clonotype was recorded at least ten times. This chain joins TRBV6-1 and TRBJ2-3, with 7 bases aligning to TRBD2. The junction had 5 bases not matched to a gene; V was cut back by 5 bases and J by 0 bases. This CDR3 spans 15 amino acids. The germline V gene encodes CDR1 MNHNS and CDR2 SASEGT. The DNA of the CDR3 is TGTGCCAGCAGTCCGGGACTACCTAGCACAGATACGCAGTATTTT. Translating it yields CASSPGLPSTDTQYF.

At least ten counts were recorded for this clonotype. J is TRBJ1-1 and V is TRBV18, with 12 bases identical to TRBD1. V lost 0 bases to trimming and J lost 10 bases; unmatched junction nucleotides: 3. This CDR3 has 14 amino acids. CDR1 is KGHSH, CDR2 LQKENI, per germline. The CDR3 loop reads CASSPPGTGGGAFF. The CDR3 DNA sequence: TGTGCCAGCTCACCACCGGGGACAGGGGGCGGAGCTTTCTTT.

CDR3 sequence (DNA): TGCAGTGCTAGCTTAGCGGGAGCGTTGCACAATGAGCAGTTCTTC. Translated: CSASLAGALHNEQFF. The chain employs TRBV20-1 and TRBJ2-1, with 9 bases matching TRBD2. The CDR3 spans 15 residues. CDR1 is DFQATT and CDR2 is SNEGSKA in the germline V gene (reference sequence). J lost 5 bases, V lost 3 bases, and 8 bases had no gene match.

This clonotype was counted at least ten times. The CDR3 region is CASTVVVKANGYTF. In DNA, the CDR3 is TGTGCCAGCACCGTCGTAGTGAAAGCAAATGGCTACACCTTC. This chain joins TRBV28 and TRBJ1-2; D remains unclear. The CDR3 spans 14 residues. V dropped 7 bases and J dropped 6 bases, with 18 bases sitting between them. The germline gives CDR1 MDHEN, CDR2 SYDVKM.

The gene calls are TRBV12-3 or TRBV12-4 and TRBJ2-5; 14 bases are a match to TRBD2. With V trimmed by 4 bases and J by 0 bases, 1 base remained unmatched. CDR3 length: 16 residues. CDR3 nucleotides: TGTGCCAGCAGTTGGGGACTAGCGGGAGACCAAGAGACCCAGTACTTC. Its protein is CASSWGLAGDQETQYF.

This clonotype came up a few times. The chain couples TRBV7-9 to TRBJ2-7, with 9 bases aligning to TRBD1. This CDR3 region has 13 residues. V lost 6 bases and J lost 6; bases outside the gene matches: 6. Germline V CDR1 and CDR2: SEHNR, FQNEAQ (reference sequence). The CDR3 region has the DNA TGTGCCAGCAGGTCGGGACAGGGAGCCGAGCAGTACTTC. Its translation is CASRSGQGAEQYF.

The sample holds many counts of this clonotype. The V and J genes are TRBV19 and TRBJ2-7, with no clear D. CDR3 size: 9 residues. CDR1 is LNHDA, CDR2 SQIVND, per germline (reference sequence). Trimming removed 8 bases from V and 5 bases from J, with 4 bases in between. DNA for the CDR3: TGTGCCAGTTTTAACGAGCAGTACTTC. This codes for CASFNEQYF.

In its sample, this clonotype was seen many times. The chain couples TRBV19 to TRBJ2-7, with TRBD1 matching 9 bases. J was trimmed by 0 bases and V by 1 base; bases with no gene match: 4. CDR3 length: 16 residues. Per the germline V gene, CDR1 is LNHDA and CDR2 is SQIVND (reference sequence). As DNA, the CDR3 is TGTGCCAGTAGTATAGGGACAGGGGCCGACTCCTACGAGCAGTACTTC. Amino acid sequence: CASSIGTGADSYEQYF. The full variable domain, its missing parts supplied by reference TRBV19 and TRBJ2-7, is DGGITQSPKYLFRKEGQNVTLSCEQNLNHDAMYWYRQDPGQGLRLIYYSQIVNDFQKGDIAEGYSVSREKKESFPLTVTSAQKNPTAFYLCASSIGTGADSYEQYFGPGTRLTVT.

Here the CDR3 DNA reads TGTGCCAGCAGCTGGGACAGAGAAGCTGATGGCTACACCTTC. Amino acids: CASSWDREADGYTF. The V call is TRBV5-4, the J call TRBJ1-2; 7 bases match TRBD1. The V gene end was trimmed by 3 bases and the J gene end by 6 bases; junction bases not matched to a gene: 8. CDR3 length: 14 residues. Germline loops: CDR1 SGHNT, CDR2 YYREEE (reference sequence). The variable domain in full, with the rest retrieved from reference TRBV5-4 and TRBJ1-2, is ETGVTQSPTHLIKTRGQQVTLRCSSQSGHNTVSWYQQALGQGPQFIFQYYREEENGRGNFPPRFSGLQFPNYSSELNVNALELDDSALYLCASSWDREADGYTFGSGTRLTVV.

As regards this clonotype: A far larger clone is one base from this, pointing to a likely read error. The V gene is TRBV2, the J gene TRBJ2-5, with 13 bases that match TRBD2. The CDR3 extends over 15 amino acids. Germline V lookup: CDR1 SNHLY, CDR2 FYNNEI. Written as DNA, the CDR3 is TGTGCCGGCAGCTCACTAGCGGGAGGGCTTCAGACCCAGTACTTC. This translates into CAGSSLAGGLQTQYF.

Here the CDR3 reads CASRALALSSYNEQFF. Written as DNA, the CDR3 is TGTGCCAGCAGGGCACTAGCGCTTAGCTCCTACAATGAGCAGTTCTTC. V usage is TRBV28 and J usage is TRBJ2-1; 7 nucleotides match TRBD2. The J segment lost 0 bases and the V segment lost 6 bases, leaving 8 bases of the junction unmatched. In germline, CDR1 is MDHEN, CDR2 SYDVKM. The CDR3 has 16 residues.

A remark on this clonotype: This sequence may be a read error, since a much larger clone differs from it by one base. The chain has TRBV7-2 and TRBJ2-3, with 14 bases matching TRBD2. Germline lookup yields CDR1 SGHTA and CDR2 FQGNSA. This CDR3 is 16 amino acids long. CDR3 sequence reads: CASSSGTSGGTDTQCF. The CDR3 nucleotides read TGTGCCAGCAGCTCCGGGACTAGCGGGGGCACAGATACGCAGTGTTTT.

The V and J genes are TRBV20-1 and TRBJ2-1, with 8 bases that match TRBD2. From germline, CDR1 is DFQATT and CDR2 SNEGSKA (reference sequence). This CDR3 comprises 17 residues. V lost 4 bases and J lost 10; bases outside the gene matches: 21. In nucleotides, the CDR3 is TGCAGTGCTACCCCCATGTCTTCCGAAGGACTAGCTTACGAGCAGTTCTTC. Protein sequence: CSATPMSSEGLAYEQFF.

V and J are TRBV24-1 and TRBJ2-5; 10 nucleotides align to TRBD2. Germline V CDR1 and CDR2: KGHDR, SFDVKD. The V gene end was trimmed by 4 bases and the J gene end by 4 bases; junction bases not matched to a gene: 8. The CDR3 extends over 16 amino acids. The chain's CDR3 is CATSDSPAGGIETQYF. CDR3 nucleotide sequence: TGTGCCACCAGTGACAGCCCAGCGGGAGGGATAGAGACCCAGTACTTC.

This clonotype has more than one count but fewer than ten. A read error is likely, as this CDR3 ends without the conserved phenylalanine or tryptophan. The chain is built from TRBV14 and TRBJ1-1; D may be TRBD1 (5 bases). The germline gives CDR1 SGHDN, CDR2 FVKESK. The V gene lost 0 bases and the J gene lost 3 bases, with 14 bases spanning the gap. CDR3 length: 16 amino acids. In DNA, the CDR3 is TGTGCCAGCAGCCAAGATCTCCAGGGAGGGTACACTGAAGCTTTCCTT. Translating it yields CASSQDLQGGYTEAFL.

The CDR3 here is CASSIAGNTIYF. DNA of the CDR3: TGTGCCAGTAGTATTGCCGGAAACACCATATATTTT. V usage is TRBV19 and J usage is TRBJ1-3; D uncertain. The CDR3 sequence is 12 residues long. Per the germline V gene, CDR1 is LNHDA and CDR2 is SQIVND (reference sequence). The V and J ends lost 3 bases and 4 bases respectively, with 4 bases between them.

This clonotype was seen at least ten times. The chain combines TRBV28 with TRBJ2-1; TRBD1 might be the D (5 bases). With 3 bases removed from V and 5 bases from J, the gap between germline ends came to 14 bases. The CDR3 contains 15 residues. CDR1 and CDR2 (germline): MDHEN, SYDVKM. This CDR3 reads CASSFSGHRDNEQFF. The CDR3 nucleotides read TGTGCCAGCAGTTTTTCAGGACACCGGGACAATGAGCAGTTCTTC. The full variable domain, its missing parts supplied by reference TRBV28 and TRBJ2-1, is DVKVTQSSRYLVKRTGEKVFLECVQDMDHENMFWYRQDPGLGLRLIYFSYDVKMKEKGDIPEGYSVSREKKERFSLILESASTNQTSMYLCASSFSGHRDNEQFFGPGTRLTVL.

This clonotype occurred many times. J is TRBJ2-7 and V is TRBV29-1; D is undetermined. With 7 bases removed from V and 6 bases from J, the gap between germline ends came to 10 bases. Germline assignment: CDR1 SQVTM and CDR2 ANQGSEA. The CDR3 has 10 amino acids. The CDR3 DNA sequence: TGCAGCGCACTGACGGGCGAGCAGTACTTC. As protein: CSALTGEQYF.

Points on this clonotype: A much larger clone is a single base away; this may be a read error. The rearrangement joins TRBV5-6 to TRBJ2-1; 8 positions match TRBD2. This CDR3 contains 15 residues. Looked up from germline, CDR1 is SGHDT and CDR2 is YYEEEE. The DNA for the CDR3 is TGTGCCAGCAGCTTGGAAGCGGGAGCATTGAATGAGGAGTTCTTC. It specifies CASSLEAGALNEEFF.

This clonotype was counted a few times. The chain combines TRBV20-1 with TRBJ2-1; D unresolved. Germline V gene sequence: CDR1 DFQATT, CDR2 SNEGSKA (reference sequence). The V end was cut by 6 bases, the J end by 9 bases, with 21 bases between. The length of the CDR3 is 14 residues. The CDR3 spells CSATLAPRLVEQFF. CDR3 DNA: TGCAGTGCAACCTTAGCCCCACGCCTTGTTGAGCAGTTCTTC.

This clonotype was counted at least ten times. The rearrangement uses TRBV7-9 and TRBJ2-5; D gene ambiguous. Trimming removed 5 bases from V and 2 bases from J, with 12 bases in between. The CDR3 consists of 14 residues. Germline V CDR1 and CDR2: SEHNR, FQNEAQ (reference sequence). CDR3 region: CASSPVLSQETQYF. CDR3 in DNA: TGTGCCAGCAGCCCCGTACTCTCACAAGAGACCCAGTACTTC.

This clonotype was picked up many times. This sequence joins TRBV5-4 and TRBJ2-5; 7 positions match TRBD2. The CDR3 totals 16 residues. CDR1 is SGHNT and CDR2 is YYREEE in the germline V gene (reference sequence). The V segment lost 4 bases and the J segment 2 bases; nucleotides outside the gene matches: 11. The CDR3 is CASSGGGTGRQETQYF. In nucleotides, the CDR3 is TGTGCCAGCAGCGGGGGGGGGACGGGTCGACAAGAGACCCAGTACTTC.

In its sample, this clonotype was seen a few times. The chain carries TRBV19 and TRBJ2-1, with 12 bases that match TRBD2. The ends lost 4 bases at V and 12 bases at J; junction bases unmatched: 1. CDR3 length: 12 residues. Germline CDR1 reads LNHDA; CDR2 reads SQIVND (reference sequence). The CDR3 here is CASSKTSGGQFF. CDR3 DNA: TGTGCCAGTAGTAAGACTAGCGGGGGGCAGTTCTTC.

This clonotype was observed at least ten times. The chain is built from TRBV12-3 or TRBV12-4 and TRBJ2-1; 10 nucleotides align to TRBD2. This CDR3 has 20 amino acids. J gave up 4 bases and V 6 bases, and 21 bases lay outside the gene matches. The CDR3 is CASSRTWGSGRKRRYNEQFF. The CDR3 nucleotides read TGTGCCAGCAGCCGAACGTGGGGTAGCGGGAGGAAGAGGAGGTACAATGAGCAGTTCTTC.

The J gene is TRBJ1-1, the V gene TRBV7-2, with 10 bases aligning to TRBD1. Germline assignment: CDR1 SGHTA and CDR2 FQGNSA. With V trimmed by 0 bases and J by 4 bases, 23 bases remained unmatched. There are 22 residues in the CDR3. The CDR3 reads CASSLAAGWWDRGLNRGTEAFF. The CDR3 bases are TGTGCCAGCAGCTTAGCTGCGGGATGGTGGGACAGGGGTCTTAATAGGGGCACTGAAGCTTTCTTT.

This clonotype has at least ten counts. V gene TRBV5-1 combines with J gene TRBJ2-7, with no clear D. This CDR3 has 15 residues. Germline loops: CDR1 SGHRS, CDR2 YFSETQ. V lost 0 bases and J 8 bases, leaving 18 bases between the germline ends. CDR3 protein: CASSLDVPLRIKQYF. As DNA, the CDR3 is TGCGCCAGCAGCTTGGACGTTCCTCTACGAATAAAGCAGTACTTC. Full variable domain (rest looked up from reference TRBV5-1 and TRBJ2-7): KAGVTQTPRYLIKTRGQQVTLSCSPISGHRSVSWYQQTPGQGLQFLFEYFSETQRNKGNFPGRFSGRQFSNSRSEMNVSTLELGDSALYLCASSLDVPLRIKQYFGPGTRLTVT.

A word on this clonotype: A far larger clone is a single base away, which makes a read error likely. V gene TRBV7-2 combines with J gene TRBJ2-1, with 8 bases matching TRBD2. Germline CDR1 and CDR2: SGHTA and FQGNSA. The CDR3 is 16 residues long. CDR3 sequence: CASILGSGGASNEQFF. CDR3 bases: TGTGCCAGCATCTTAGGGTCCGGGGGGGCCTCCAATGAGCAGTTCTTC.

This clonotype was seen at least ten times. The rearrangement joins TRBV5-1 to TRBJ1-2; 7 bases align to TRBD1. There are 14 residues in the CDR3. Unmatched junction bases numbered 8, after V lost 3 bases and J lost 6 bases. Per the germline V gene, CDR1 is SGHRS and CDR2 is YFSETQ. The CDR3 spells CASSSVGGLDGYTF. The CDR3 DNA reads TGCGCCAGCAGCTCAGTAGGGGGCTTGGATGGCTACACCTTC.

Turning to this clonotype: This may be a read error: a much more frequent sequence differs by one nucleotide. The chain employs TRBV3-1 and TRBJ1-2; perhaps TRBD1 as D (5 bases). The CDR3 sequence is 15 residues long. Germline V gives CDR1 LGHDT, CDR2 YNNKEL (reference sequence). The V end lost 4 bases, the J end lost 8 bases, and 20 bases lay between the germline ends. The CDR3 sequence: CASSLGPGGGLGYTF. As DNA, the CDR3 is TGTGCCAGCAGCCTAGGCCCCGGCGGGGGACTAGGCTACACCTTC.

Ten or more counts support this clonotype. The chain carries TRBV2 and TRBJ2-1, with a weak D call TRBD2 (5 bases). Between the trimmed V and J ends, which lost 8 bases and 3 bases, there was a span of 8 bases. The CDR3 spans 12 residues. In germline, CDR1 is SNHLY, CDR2 FYNNEI. CDR3 in amino acids: CASGGYYNEQFF. CDR3 in DNA: TGTGCCAGCGGAGGATACTACAATGAGCAGTTCTTC. Supplemented by reference TRBV2 and TRBJ2-1, the full variable domain reads EPEVTQTPSHQVTQMGQEVILRCVPISNHLYFYWYRQILGQKVEFLVSFYNNEISEKSEIFDDQFSVERPDGSNFTLKIRSTKLEDSAMYFCASGGYYNEQFFGPGTRLTVL.

The rearrangement links TRBV2 to TRBJ2-1; D not resolved. The germline V and J ends were trimmed by 6 bases and 0 bases, with 12 bases remaining between them. Germline CDR1 reads SNHLY; CDR2 reads FYNNEI. The CDR3 length is 15 residues. CDR3 in DNA: TGTGCCAGCAGGCTGAAACCCAGCTCCTACAATGAGCAGTTCTTC. Amino acid sequence: CASRLKPSSYNEQFF. Based on the CDR3 plus reference TRBV2 and TRBJ2-1, the full variable domain is EPEVTQTPSHQVTQMGQEVILRCVPISNHLYFYWYRQILGQKVEFLVSFYNNEISEKSEIFDDQFSVERPDGSNFTLKIRSTKLEDSAMYFCASRLKPSSYNEQFFGPGTRLTVL.

This clonotype was seen a few times. The chain links TRBV7-9 to TRBJ2-5, with no clear D. Germline V gene sequence: CDR1 SEHNR, CDR2 FQNEAQ (reference sequence). The CDR3 contains 11 residues. V was trimmed by 9 bases and J by 1 base, leaving 6 bases between them. Here the CDR3 DNA reads TGTGCCAGTGCCCTCCAAGAGACCCAGTACTTC. Protein sequence: CASALQETQYF.